This TCR beta chain was sequenced in a study of blood T cell repertoires in COVID-19. As for the study in general: Acute-phase and convalescent COVID-19 samples originated in the United States, Italy and Spain. In each case, the material was cDNA or gDNA derived from T cells, B-cell-depleted T cells, or PBMCs.

Assay used: immunoSEQ multiplex PCR; TCRdb lists only in-frame clones, some missing. Of about 220,000 clones listed, more than 70% were seen once; the top ten hold 3.6%. Unmatched junction bases numbered 3, after V lost 1 base and J lost 6 bases. Germline V lookup: CDR1 LGHDT, CDR2 YNNKEL (reference sequence). The CDR3 is 14 residues long. This TCR came from an elderly woman with acute or convalescent COVID-19. The chain carries TRBV3-1 (or the pseudogene TRBV3-2) and TRBJ1-2; 9 bases are a match to TRBD1. Sequenced input: peripheral blood. The CDR3 region is CASSQGGTGNGYTF. Here the CDR3 DNA reads TGTGCCAGCAGCCAAGGCGGGACAGGGAATGGCTACACCTTC.